This T cell receptor (beta chain) was recorded in a study of shared T cell receptors in the human thymus. The CDR3 consists of 16 residues. CDR1 MDHEN and CDR2 SYDVKM come from the germline V gene. Trimming shortened V by 2 bases and J by 0 bases, and 13 bases separated the two germline ends. Generated by immunoSEQ multiplex PCR, the TCRdb table keeps only in-frame clones and is missing some. The data hold hundreds of thousands of clones, with approximately 83% observed a single time. These data were also reused for a study on human thymus T cells.

This TCR was sampled from a girl under two years old with a congenital heart defect. V and J are TRBV28 and TRBJ1-2; no firm D call. Sequencing input: thymocytes. CDR3 in amino acids: CASSLTAQTANYGYTF. For the CDR3, the DNA is TGTGCCAGCAGTTTAACGGCACAGACGGCTAACTATGGCTACACCTTC.